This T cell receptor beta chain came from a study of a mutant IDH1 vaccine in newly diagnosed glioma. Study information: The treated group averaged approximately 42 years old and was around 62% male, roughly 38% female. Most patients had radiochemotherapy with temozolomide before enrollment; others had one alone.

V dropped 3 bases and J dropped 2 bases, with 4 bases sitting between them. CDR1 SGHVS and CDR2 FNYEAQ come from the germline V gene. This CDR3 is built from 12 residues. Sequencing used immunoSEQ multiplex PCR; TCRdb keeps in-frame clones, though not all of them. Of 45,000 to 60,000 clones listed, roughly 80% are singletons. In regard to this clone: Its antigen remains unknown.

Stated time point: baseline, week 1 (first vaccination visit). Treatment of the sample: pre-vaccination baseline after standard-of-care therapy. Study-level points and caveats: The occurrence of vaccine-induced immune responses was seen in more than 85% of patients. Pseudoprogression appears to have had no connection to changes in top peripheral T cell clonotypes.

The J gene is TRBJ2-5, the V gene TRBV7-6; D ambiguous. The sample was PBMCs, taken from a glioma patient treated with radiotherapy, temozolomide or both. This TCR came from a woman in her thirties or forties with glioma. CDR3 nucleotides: TGTGCCAGCAGCTTGGGGCAAGAGACCCAGTACTTC. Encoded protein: CASSLGQETQYF.